Sequencing of this TCR beta chain was carried out in a study of T-cell reconstitution after alpha-beta-depleted transplantation in children. Preparation of the TCRbeta library involved a method that used unique molecular identifiers. TCRdb itself ran the PCR reads through MiXCR, one entry per CDR3 protein. The table has about 980,000 distinct CDR3 sequences, roughly 29% seen once; the top ten hold 28%. The sequence was collected from a boy in the first two years of life who had a stem cell transplant for SCID, so the T cells may come from the graft donor. This specimen consisted of PBMCs, mostly from graft donor cells, obtained 360 days after TCRalphabeta/CD19-depleted stem cell transplant.

This CDR3 is CASRKLTSHTDTQYF. The CDR3 DNA reads TGTGCCAGCAGGAAACTAACTTCCCACACAGATACGCAGTATTTT. The chain combines TRBV6-1 with TRBJ2-3; D uncertain. The germline V and J ends were trimmed by 6 bases and 2 bases, with 15 bases remaining between them. The CDR3 consists of 15 residues. Germline loops: CDR1 MNHNS, CDR2 SASEGT.